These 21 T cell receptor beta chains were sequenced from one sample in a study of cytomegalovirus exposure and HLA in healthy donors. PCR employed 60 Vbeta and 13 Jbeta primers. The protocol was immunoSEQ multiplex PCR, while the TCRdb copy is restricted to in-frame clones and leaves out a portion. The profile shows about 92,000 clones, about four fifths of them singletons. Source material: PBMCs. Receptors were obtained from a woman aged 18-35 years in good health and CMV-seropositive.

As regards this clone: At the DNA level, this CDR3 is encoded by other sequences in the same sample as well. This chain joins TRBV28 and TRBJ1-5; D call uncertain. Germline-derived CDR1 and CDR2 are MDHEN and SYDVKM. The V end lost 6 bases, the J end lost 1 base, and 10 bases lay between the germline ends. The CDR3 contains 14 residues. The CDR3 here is CASSPGGSNQPQHF. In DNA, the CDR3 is TGTGCCAGCAGCCCGGGCGGGAGCAATCAGCCCCAGCATTTT.

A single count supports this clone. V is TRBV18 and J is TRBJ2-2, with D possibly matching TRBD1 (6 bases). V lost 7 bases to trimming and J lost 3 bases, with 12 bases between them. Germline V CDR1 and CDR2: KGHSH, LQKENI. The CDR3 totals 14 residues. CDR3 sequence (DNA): TGTGCCAGCTACGGACAGTCTTACACCGGGGAGCTGTTTTTT. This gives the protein CASYGQSYTGELFF. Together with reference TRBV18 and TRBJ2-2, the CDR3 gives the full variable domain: NAGVMQNPRHLVRRRGQEARLRCSPMKGHSHVYWYRQLPEEGLKFMVYLQKENIIDESGMPKERFSAEFPKEGPSILRIQQVVRGDSAAYFCASYGQSYTGELFFGEGSRLTVL.

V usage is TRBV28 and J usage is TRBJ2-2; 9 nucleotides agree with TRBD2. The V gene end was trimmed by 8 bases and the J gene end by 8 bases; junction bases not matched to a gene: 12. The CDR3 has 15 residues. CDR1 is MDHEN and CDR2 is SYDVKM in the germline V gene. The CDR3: CASSPGLAKAGELFF. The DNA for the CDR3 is TGTGCCAGCTCGCCGGGACTAGCAAAAGCAGGGGAGCTGTTTTTT.

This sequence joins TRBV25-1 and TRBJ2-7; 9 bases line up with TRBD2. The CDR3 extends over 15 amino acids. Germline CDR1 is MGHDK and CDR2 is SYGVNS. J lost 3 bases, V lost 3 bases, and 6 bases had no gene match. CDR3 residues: CASSDSGLANYEQYF. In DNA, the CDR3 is TGTGCCAGCAGTGACTCGGGACTAGCTAACTACGAGCAGTACTTC.

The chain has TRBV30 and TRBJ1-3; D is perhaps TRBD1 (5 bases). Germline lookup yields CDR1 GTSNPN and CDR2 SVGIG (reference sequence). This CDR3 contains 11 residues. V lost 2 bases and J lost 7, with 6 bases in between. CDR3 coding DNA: TGTGCCTGGAGTAGGGGTAACACCATATATTTT. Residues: CAWSRGNTIYF. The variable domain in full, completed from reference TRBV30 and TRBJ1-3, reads SQTIHQWPATLVQPVGSPLSLECTVEGTSNPNLYWYRQAAGRGLQLLFYSVGIGQISSEVPQNLSASRPQDRQFILSSKKLLLSDSGFYLCAWSRGNTIYFGEGSWLTVV.

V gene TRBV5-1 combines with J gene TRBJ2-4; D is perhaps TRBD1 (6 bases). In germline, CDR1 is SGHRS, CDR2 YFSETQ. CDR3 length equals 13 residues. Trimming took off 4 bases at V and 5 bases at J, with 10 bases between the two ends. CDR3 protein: CASSVGQENIQYF. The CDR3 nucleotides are TGCGCCAGCAGCGTGGGACAAGAAAACATTCAGTACTTC.

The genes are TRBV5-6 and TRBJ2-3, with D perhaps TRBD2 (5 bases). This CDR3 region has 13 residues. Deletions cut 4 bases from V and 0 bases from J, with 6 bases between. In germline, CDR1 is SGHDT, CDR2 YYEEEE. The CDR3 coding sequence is TGTGCCAGCAGCCGAGGGAGCACAGATACGCAGTATTTT. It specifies CASSRGSTDTQYF.

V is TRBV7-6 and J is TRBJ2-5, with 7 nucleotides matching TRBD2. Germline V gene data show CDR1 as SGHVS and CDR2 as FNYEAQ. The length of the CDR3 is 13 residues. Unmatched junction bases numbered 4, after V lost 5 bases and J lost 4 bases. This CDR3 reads CASSRTRGETQYF. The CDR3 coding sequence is TGTGCCAGCAGCCGGACTAGGGGAGAGACCCAGTACTTC.

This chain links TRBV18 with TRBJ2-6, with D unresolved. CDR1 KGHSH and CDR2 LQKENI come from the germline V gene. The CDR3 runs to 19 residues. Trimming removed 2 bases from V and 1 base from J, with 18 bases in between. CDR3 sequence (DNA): TGTGCCAGCTCACCAAGACCCGGTTCTCTGAGGTCTGGGGCCAACGTCCTGACTTTC. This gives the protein CASSPRPGSLRSGANVLTF.

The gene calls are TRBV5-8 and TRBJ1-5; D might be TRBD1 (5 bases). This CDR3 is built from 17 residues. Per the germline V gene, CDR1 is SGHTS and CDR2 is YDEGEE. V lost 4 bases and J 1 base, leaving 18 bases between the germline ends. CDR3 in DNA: TGTGCCAGCAGCCACTCAACAGGAATAGGAAGCAATCAGCCCCAGCATTTT. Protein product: CASSHSTGIGSNQPQHF. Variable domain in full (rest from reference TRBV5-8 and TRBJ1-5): EAGVTQSPTHLIKTRGQQATLRCSPISGHTSVYWYQQALGLGLQFLLWYDEGEERNRGNFPPRFSGRQFPNYSSELNVNALELEDSALYLCASSHSTGIGSNQPQHFGDGTRLSIL.

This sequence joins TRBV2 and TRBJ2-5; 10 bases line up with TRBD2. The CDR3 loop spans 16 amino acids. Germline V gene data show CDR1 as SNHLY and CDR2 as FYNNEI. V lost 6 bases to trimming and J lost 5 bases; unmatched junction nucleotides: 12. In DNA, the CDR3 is TGTGCCAGCAGCATACTAGCGGGGCCCCCCCGGGAGACCCAGTACTTC. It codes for CASSILAGPPRETQYF.

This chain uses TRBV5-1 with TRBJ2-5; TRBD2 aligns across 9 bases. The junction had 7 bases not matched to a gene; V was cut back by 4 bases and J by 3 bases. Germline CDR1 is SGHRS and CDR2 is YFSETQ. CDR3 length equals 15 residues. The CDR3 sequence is CASSVPGTSKETQYF. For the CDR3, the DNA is TGCGCCAGCAGCGTTCCCGGGACTAGCAAAGAGACCCAGTACTTC.

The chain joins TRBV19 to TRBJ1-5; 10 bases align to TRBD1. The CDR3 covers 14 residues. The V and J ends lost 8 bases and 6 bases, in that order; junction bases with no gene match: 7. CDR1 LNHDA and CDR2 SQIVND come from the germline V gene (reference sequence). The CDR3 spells CASRDRGITQPQHF. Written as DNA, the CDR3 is TGTGCCAGTCGGGACAGGGGAATTACTCAGCCCCAGCATTTT.

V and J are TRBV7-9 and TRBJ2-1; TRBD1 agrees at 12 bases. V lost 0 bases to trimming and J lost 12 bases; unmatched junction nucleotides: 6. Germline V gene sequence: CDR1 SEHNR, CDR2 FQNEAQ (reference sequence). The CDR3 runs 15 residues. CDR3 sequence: CASSLAGTGGVGQFF. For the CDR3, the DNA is TGTGCCAGCAGCTTAGCTGGGACAGGGGGCGTTGGGCAGTTCTTC.

The CDR3 nucleotides are TGTGCAAGTCGCTTAGCCGGACAGTTTCAAGAGACCCAGTACTTC. Translated: CASRLAGQFQETQYF. V is TRBV12-2 and J is TRBJ2-5; whether TRBD1, the table's D call, matches the DNA was not checked. TRBV12-2 is an annotated pseudogene. The CDR3 runs to 15 residues.

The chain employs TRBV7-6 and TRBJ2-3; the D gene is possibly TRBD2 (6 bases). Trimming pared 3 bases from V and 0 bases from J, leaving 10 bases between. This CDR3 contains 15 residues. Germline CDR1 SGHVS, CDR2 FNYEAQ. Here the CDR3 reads CASSFRAGSTDTQYF. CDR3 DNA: TGTGCCAGCAGCTTTAGGGCGGGGAGCACAGATACGCAGTATTTT.

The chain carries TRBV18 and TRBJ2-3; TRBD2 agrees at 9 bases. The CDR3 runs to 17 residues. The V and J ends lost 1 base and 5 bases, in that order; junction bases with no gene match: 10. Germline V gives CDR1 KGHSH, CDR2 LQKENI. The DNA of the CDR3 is TGTGCCAGCTCACCACGGGCGCTAGCGGGATTAGGAGATACGCAGTATTTT. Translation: CASSPRALAGLGDTQYF. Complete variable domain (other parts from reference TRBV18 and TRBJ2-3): NAGVMQNPRHLVRRRGQEARLRCSPMKGHSHVYWYRQLPEEGLKFMVYLQKENIIDESGMPKERFSAEFPKEGPSILRIQQVVRGDSAAYFCASSPRALAGLGDTQYFGPGTRLTVL.

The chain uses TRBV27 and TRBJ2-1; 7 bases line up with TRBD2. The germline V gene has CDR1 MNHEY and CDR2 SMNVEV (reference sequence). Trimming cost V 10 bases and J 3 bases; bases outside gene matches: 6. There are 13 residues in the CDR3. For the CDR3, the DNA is TGTGCCACCGCGGGAGAGGGCTACAATGAGCAGTTCTTC. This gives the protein CATAGEGYNEQFF.

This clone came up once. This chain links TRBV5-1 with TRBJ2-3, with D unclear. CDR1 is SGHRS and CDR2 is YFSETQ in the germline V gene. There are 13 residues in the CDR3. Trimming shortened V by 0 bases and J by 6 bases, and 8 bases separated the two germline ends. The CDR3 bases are TGCGCCAGCAGCTTGGCGACATACGATACGCAGTATTTT. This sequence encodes CASSLATYDTQYF.

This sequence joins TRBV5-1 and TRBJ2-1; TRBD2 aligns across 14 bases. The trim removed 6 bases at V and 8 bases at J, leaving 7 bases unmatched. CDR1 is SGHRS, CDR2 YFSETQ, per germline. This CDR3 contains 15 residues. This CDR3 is CASTRLAGGKHEQFF. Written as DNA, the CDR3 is TGCGCCAGCACAAGACTAGCGGGAGGGAAACATGAGCAGTTCTTC.

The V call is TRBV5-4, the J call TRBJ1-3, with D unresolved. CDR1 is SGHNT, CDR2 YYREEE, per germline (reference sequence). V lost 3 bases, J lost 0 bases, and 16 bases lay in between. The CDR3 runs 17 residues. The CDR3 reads CASSSGEALTSGNTIYF. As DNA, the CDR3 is TGTGCCAGCAGCTCGGGAGAGGCTTTGACCTCTGGAAACACCATATATTTT. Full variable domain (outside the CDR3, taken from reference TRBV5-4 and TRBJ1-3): ETGVTQSPTHLIKTRGQQVTLRCSSQSGHNTVSWYQQALGQGPQFIFQYYREEENGRGNFPPRFSGLQFPNYSSELNVNALELDDSALYLCASSSGEALTSGNTIYFGEGSWLTVV.